The clone carrying this TCR beta chain was found once. These data are taken from a study of T cell responses to AZD1222 COVID-19 vaccine. The data were produced by immunoSEQ multiplex PCR, yet TCRdb's version contains in-frame clones alone and is incomplete. The profile shows about 160,000 clones, around 92% of them singletons. The V gene end was trimmed by 1 base and the J gene end by 10 bases; junction bases not matched to a gene: 19. The CDR3 consists of 19 residues. CDR1 is SGHVS and CDR2 is FNYEAQ in the germline V gene. This specimen consisted of peripheral blood, obtained on day 0 of MenACWY control vaccination. This sequence was found in an adult in good health. The V gene is TRBV7-6, the J gene TRBJ2-1; the match to TRBD2 covers 10 bases. In DNA, the CDR3 is TGTGCCAGCAGCTTAGGCGCCCGACCTAGCGGGAGACTAAGAGAAGAGCAGTTCTTC. It encodes CASSLGARPSGRLREEQFF. Looking up the rest from reference TRBV7-6 and TRBJ2-1 gives the full variable domain: GAGVSQSPRYKVTKRGQDVALRCDPISGHVSLYWYRQALGQGPEFLTYFNYEAQQDKSGLPNDRFSAERPEGSISTLTIQRTEQRDSAMYRCASSLGARPSGRLREEQFFGPGTRLTVL.